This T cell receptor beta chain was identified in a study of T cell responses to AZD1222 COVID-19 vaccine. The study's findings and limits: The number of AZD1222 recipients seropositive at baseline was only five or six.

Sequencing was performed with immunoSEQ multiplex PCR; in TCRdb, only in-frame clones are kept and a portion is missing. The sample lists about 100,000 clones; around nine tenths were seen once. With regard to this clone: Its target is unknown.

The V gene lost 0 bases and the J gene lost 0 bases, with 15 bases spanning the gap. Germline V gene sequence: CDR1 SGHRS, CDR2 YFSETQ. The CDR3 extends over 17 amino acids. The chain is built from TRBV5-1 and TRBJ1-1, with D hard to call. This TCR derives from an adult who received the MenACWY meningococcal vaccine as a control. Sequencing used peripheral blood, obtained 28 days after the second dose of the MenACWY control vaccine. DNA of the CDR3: TGCGCCAGCAGCTTGGTATTGGGTGGAAACATGAACACTGAAGCTTTCTTT. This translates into CASSLVLGGNMNTEAFF.